This paragraph reports one TCR beta chain. Its antigen is not known. The data stem from a study of cytotoxic CD8 clonotypes in ibrutinib-treated CLL. Study-wide background: Response samples were taken after a median of about 12 months on treatment, range 6 to 36. Study-level results: Clonality at baseline surpassed age-matched healthy donors and tracked circulating CD8+ T-cell counts. Few clonotypes were public, and these shrank or held steady under treatment.

Trimming removed 4 bases from V and 1 base from J, with 15 bases in between. CDR3 size: 15 residues. Germline values: CDR1 SGHRS, CDR2 YFSETQ. The sequencing depth, 1 in 200,000 to 1 in 1 million T cells, was the target. Data came from immunoSEQ multiplex PCR; TCRdb stores just in-frame clones and leaves some out. The profile shows approximately 130,000 clones, around 84% of them singletons. Sequencing was performed on PBMCs, taken after 24 months of ibrutinib treatment. V and J are TRBV5-1 and TRBJ2-7, with TRBD1 as a possible D gene (7 bases). This clonotype originated in a human donor with chronic lymphocytic leukemia. CDR3 coding DNA: TGCGCCAGCAGCGTGAGGGCAGGGGGGTCCTACGAGCAGTACTTC. Amino acids: CASSVRAGGSYEQYF.